The 10 T cell receptor beta chains listed next were all sequenced from one sample in a study of blood T cells in healthy people across ages. A J-beta primer mix and a sample-barcoded 5' primer were used in a second PCR of roughly 6 to 11 cycles. TCRdb independently ran MiXCR on the 5' RACE reads; one entry per CDR3 protein. The sample lists about 1.8 million distinct CDR3 sequences; roughly 49% were seen once. Sequencing used blood. The receptors come from a woman aged 40 to 49 in good health.

This clonotype was picked up a small number of times. The J gene is TRBJ2-3, the V gene TRBV29-1; 7 positions agree with TRBD1. The CDR3 sequence is 18 residues long. The J segment lost 0 bases and the V segment lost 1 base, leaving 13 bases of the junction unmatched. Germline values: CDR1 SQVTM, CDR2 ANQGSEA. As DNA, the CDR3 is TGCAGCGTTGAAGGAGGAGGATTGACAGGGTATAGCACAGATACGCAGTATTTT. Translation gives CSVEGGGLTGYSTDTQYF.

This clonotype came up once. The genes are TRBV6-2 or TRBV6-3 and TRBJ2-3, with TRBD2 identical over 11 bases. Germline lookup yields CDR1 MNHEY and CDR2 SVGEGT. The junction had 9 bases not matched to a gene; V was cut back by 5 bases and J by 2 bases. CDR3 length: 17 amino acids. CDR3 coding DNA: TGTGCCAGCAGTGGAACCTTAGCGGGGGGGCCCACAGATACGCAGTATTTT. It specifies CASSGTLAGGPTDTQYF.

This clonotype was counted a few times. The V and J genes are TRBV6-2 or TRBV6-3 and TRBJ2-7; no clear D. CDR3 length: 12 residues. Germline CDR1 and CDR2: MNHEY and SVGEGT. V was clipped by 4 bases and J by 4 bases, with 8 bases between them. The CDR3 reads CASSFPTYEQYF. CDR3 bases: TGTGCCAGCAGTTTTCCCACTTACGAGCAGTACTTC.

This clonotype occurred a few times. This rearrangement joins TRBV7-3 to TRBJ2-1; 9 bases align to TRBD2. This CDR3 is 18 amino acids long. Trimming removed 2 bases from V and 2 bases from J; junction bases left unmatched: 10. The V gene's germline CDR1 is SGHTA and CDR2 FQGTGA. The CDR3 coding sequence is TGTGCCAGCAGCTTACGACCGCTAGCGGGGCTTACCTACAATGAGCAGTTCTTC. Its translation: CASSLRPLAGLTYNEQFF.

This chain connects TRBV12-3 or TRBV12-4 to TRBJ1-6; D possibly corresponds to TRBD1 (5 bases). This CDR3 contains 13 residues. With 6 bases removed from V and 7 bases from J, the gap between germline ends came to 10 bases. The CDR3 DNA is TGTGCCAGCAGGGGGGAAGGAAATTCACCCCTCCACTTT. This gives the protein CASRGEGNSPLHF.

This rearrangement joins TRBV7-2 to TRBJ2-1; 10 bases align to TRBD1. This CDR3 is built from 15 residues. The V gene end was trimmed by 4 bases and the J gene end by 9 bases; junction bases not matched to a gene: 9. Looked up from germline, CDR1 is SGHTA and CDR2 is FQGNSA. CDR3 residues: CASSWPGQGPVEQFF. In nucleotides, the CDR3 is TGTGCCAGCAGCTGGCCGGGACAGGGGCCGGTTGAGCAGTTCTTC.

This clonotype was seen a few times. The chain joins TRBV21-1 to TRBJ2-5; the DNA was not compared with TRBD2, the D call given in the table. TRBV21-1 is assigned pseudogene status. This CDR3 is built from 16 residues. The CDR3 loop is CASSKEKGATSETQYF. DNA for the CDR3: TGTGCCAGCAGCAAAGAGAAGGGAGCAACATCAGAGACCCAGTACTTC.

This clonotype was counted a few times. This chain joins TRBV20-1 and TRBJ1-2, with D perhaps TRBD1 (6 bases). The CDR3 totals 14 residues. Germline V gene sequence: CDR1 DFQATT, CDR2 SNEGSKA (reference sequence). The V gene lost 2 bases and the J gene lost 4 bases, with 14 bases spanning the gap. CDR3 in amino acids: CSARYRDEAYGYTF. As DNA, the CDR3 is TGCAGTGCTAGATACAGGGATGAGGCCTATGGCTACACCTTC.

The CDR3 coding sequence is TGCGCCAGCAGCCAGGGGTCAGTCACCCTCCACTTT. It specifies CASSQGSVTLHF. J is TRBJ1-6 and V is TRBV4-1; D gene unclear. The germline V gene has CDR1 MGHRA and CDR2 YSYEKL. The CDR3 is made up of 12 amino acids. The V gene lost 3 bases and the J gene lost 14 bases, with 11 bases spanning the gap.

The chain couples TRBV3-1 to TRBJ1-5; weak D call: TRBD1 (5 bases). Germline V lookup: CDR1 LGHDT, CDR2 YNNKEL (reference sequence). This CDR3 spans 14 amino acids. Trimming removed 0 bases from V and 7 bases from J, with 10 bases in between. This CDR3 reads CASSQDPGGQPQHF. In nucleotides, the CDR3 is TGTGCCAGCAGCCAAGATCCGGGGGGGCAGCCCCAGCATTTT. Full variable domain (missing parts from reference TRBV3-1 and TRBJ1-5): DTAVSQTPKYLVTQMGNDKSIKCEQNLGHDTMYWYKQDSKKFLKIMFSYNNKELIINETVPNRFSPKSPDKAHLNLHINSLELGDSAVYFCASSQDPGGQPQHFGDGTRLSIL.